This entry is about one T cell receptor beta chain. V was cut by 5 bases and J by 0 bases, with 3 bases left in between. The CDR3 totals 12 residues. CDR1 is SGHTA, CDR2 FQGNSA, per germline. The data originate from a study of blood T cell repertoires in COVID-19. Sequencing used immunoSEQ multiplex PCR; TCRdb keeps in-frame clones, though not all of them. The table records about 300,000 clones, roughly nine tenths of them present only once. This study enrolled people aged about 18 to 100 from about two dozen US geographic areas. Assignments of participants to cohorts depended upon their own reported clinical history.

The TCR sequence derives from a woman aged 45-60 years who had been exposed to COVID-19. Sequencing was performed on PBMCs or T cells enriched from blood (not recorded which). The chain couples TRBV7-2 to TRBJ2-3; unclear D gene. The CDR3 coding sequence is TGTGCCAGCAGCCAGAGCACAGATACGCAGTATTTT. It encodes CASSQSTDTQYF.